This TCR beta chain was identified during a study of identical twins. For this clonotype: Its antigen is currently unknown.

Regarding the study as a whole: With abundant cord blood beta clonotypes, insertions were fewer; memory repertoires showed no such pattern. Models underestimated how often monozygotic twins shared out-of-frame TCR alpha. The study found weaker excess twin sharing in beta out-of-frame sequences. Diverse VJ usage suggested most zero-insertion clonotypes were not invariant T cells.

TCRdb re-analysed the 5' RACE reads in MiXCR, keeping a single row per CDR3 protein. The sample shows about 900,000 distinct CDR3 sequences, 9% to 15% of them seen only once. This sample was shared with a second study, whose subject was yellow fever vaccine responses in identical twins.

The source material was PBMCs. The sequence was collected from a woman aged 18-29 years in good health.

The CDR3 reads CSVQAGGYEQYF. The CDR3, as DNA: TGCAGCGTTCAGGCAGGGGGGTACGAGCAGTACTTC. The chain combines TRBV29-1 with TRBJ2-7; a weak D match, TRBD1 (7 bases). Trimming shortened V by 5 bases and J by 4 bases, and 12 bases separated the two germline ends. This CDR3 region has 12 residues. Germline V gene sequence: CDR1 SQVTM, CDR2 ANQGSEA.